The clone carrying this T cell receptor beta chain was recorded only once. These data originate in a study of blood T cell repertoires in COVID-19. Study at large: From T cells, B-cell-depleted T cells, or PBMCs came the material, which was cDNA or gDNA.

Profiling relied on immunoSEQ multiplex PCR, and the TCRdb table lists in-frame clones only, not all of them. The table has 150,000 to 200,000 clones, just under 90% seen once. Per germline, CDR1 LNHNV and CDR2 YYDKDF (reference sequence). This CDR3 is built from 14 residues. V gave up 0 bases and J gave up 2 bases, with 8 bases separating them. Seattle's enrolled individuals joined amid active infection and were then monitored longitudinally. This sequence joins TRBV15 and TRBJ2-7; the D gene is possibly TRBD2 (6 bases). Sequencing input: peripheral blood. The clonotype comes from a woman aged 70-85 years with COVID-19, enrolled during active disease. CDR3 residues: CATSRDRETYEQYF. The CDR3 DNA reads as TGTGCCACCAGCAGAGATCGGGAGACCTACGAGCAGTACTTC.